One sample yielded the 16 T cell receptor beta chains listed below, sequenced in a study of T cell repertoires in aging, cancer and after chemotherapy. Amplification of TCR beta used genomic DNA extracted from peripheral blood. Multiplex touch-down PCR with TRB-A/B primers amplified rearranged V-D-J TRB sequences. In TCRdb, the multiplex PCR reads were re-called with MiXCR into one record per CDR3 protein. The sample carries a few thousand distinct CDR3 sequences, around 23% recorded once. Sequenced input: blood. Source of these receptors: a human donor in good health. The donor label of this sample is uncertain.

The chain is built from TRBV6-1 and TRBJ1-6; weak D call: TRBD1 (5 bases). The CDR3 is made up of 15 amino acids. Germline CDR1 reads MNHNS; CDR2 reads SASEGT. Trimming stripped 10 bases from V and 5 bases from J, with 18 bases between. The CDR3 here is CATVGPLDNNSPLHF. In nucleotides, the CDR3 is TGTGCCACCGTGGGGCCCTTAGATAATAATTCACCCCTCCACTTT.

This clonotype is termed medium-sized. The V gene is TRBV6-2 or TRBV6-3, the J gene TRBJ2-2; D assignment may be TRBD1 or TRBD2 (5 bases each). Trimming cost V 5 bases and J 3 bases, with 13 bases left between them. Germline CDR1 reads MNHEY; CDR2 reads SVGEGT. This CDR3 has 15 residues. Written as DNA, the CDR3 is TGTGCCAGCAGTAACAGGAGGCCACACACCGGGGAGCTGTTTTTT. Its translation is CASSNRRPHTGELFF.

This chain uses TRBV5-1 with TRBJ2-5; 8 positions match TRBD1. This CDR3 is built from 14 residues. Germline V CDR1 and CDR2: SGHRS, YFSETQ. After removal of 5 bases from V and 5 bases from J, the junction contained 8 bases not matched to a gene. Here the CDR3 reads CASSQAGGMETQYF. The CDR3 DNA sequence: TGCGCCAGCAGTCAGGCAGGGGGCATGGAGACCCAGTACTTC.

This clonotype ranks as medium-sized (0.01 to 0.1%). This chain uses TRBV5-4 with TRBJ2-7; D remains unclear. The CDR3 covers 13 residues. Germline V gene data show CDR1 as SGHNT and CDR2 as YYREEE (reference sequence). The V end was cut by 0 bases, the J end by 3 bases, with 7 bases between. CDR3 nucleotide sequence: TGTGCCAGCAGCTTGGATGGCCTCTACGAGCAGTACTTC. Translated, it gives CASSLDGLYEQYF.

This clonotype is deemed medium-sized (0.01 to 0.1%). V and J are TRBV7-2 and TRBJ2-3; D possibly corresponds to TRBD2 (6 bases). This CDR3 spans 15 amino acids. V lost 1 base and J lost 0, with 8 bases in between. Germline CDR1 is SGHTA and CDR2 is FQGNSA. The CDR3 reads CASSLGGDSTDTQYF. DNA for the CDR3: TGTGCCAGCAGCTTAGGGGGGGACAGCACAGATACGCAGTATTTT.

This clonotype is deemed medium-sized. The rearrangement links TRBV19 to TRBJ2-2; 12 bases align to TRBD2. The CDR3 extends over 14 amino acids. The ends lost 6 bases at V and 7 bases at J; junction bases unmatched: 3. CDR1 and CDR2 from the germline V gene are LNHDA and SQIVND (reference sequence). This CDR3 is CASSGLAGIGELFF. CDR3 DNA sequence: TGTGCCAGTAGCGGACTAGCGGGGATCGGGGAGCTGTTTTTT. The whole variable domain, filled in from reference TRBV19 and TRBJ2-2, reads DGGITQSPKYLFRKEGQNVTLSCEQNLNHDAMYWYRQDPGQGLRLIYYSQIVNDFQKGDIAEGYSVSREKKESFPLTVTSAQKNPTAFYLCASSGLAGIGELFFGEGSRLTVL.

The chain combines TRBV11-2 with TRBJ2-2; D gene unclear. The CDR3 covers 17 residues. V gave up 1 base and J gave up 0 bases, with 12 bases separating them. Germline CDR1 SGHAT, CDR2 FQNNGV. In DNA form, the CDR3 reads TGTGCCAGCAGCTTAGTTGGCAGTTTCTCGAACACCGGGGAGCTGTTTTTT. This translates into CASSLVGSFSNTGELFF.

The rearrangement uses TRBV6-1 and TRBJ2-3, with 10 nucleotides matching TRBD2. V dropped 5 bases and J dropped 2; count of bases not matched to a gene: 4. The CDR3 sequence is 15 residues long. Germline V CDR1 and CDR2: MNHNS, SASEGT. The CDR3 DNA reads TGTGCCAGCAGTTTACTAGCGGGGCCCACAGATACGCAGTATTTT. Amino acids: CASSLLAGPTDTQYF.

The chain has TRBV19 and TRBJ2-3, with 12 bases aligning to TRBD2. The germline V gene encodes CDR1 LNHDA and CDR2 SQIVND (reference sequence). The CDR3 sequence is 16 residues long. V lost 3 bases, J lost 2 bases, and 3 bases stayed unmatched. This CDR3 reads CASSISSGGATDTQYF. The CDR3, as DNA: TGTGCCAGTAGTATCTCTAGCGGGGGGGCCACAGATACGCAGTATTTT.

This clonotype occurred a few times. The gene calls are TRBV7-9 and TRBJ1-2; D might be TRBD1 (5 bases). This CDR3 has 17 amino acids. Deletions cut 2 bases from V and 2 bases from J, with 18 bases between. Germline assignment: CDR1 SEHNR and CDR2 FQNEAQ (reference sequence). The CDR3: CASSLYPTQGDNYGYTF. CDR3 bases: TGTGCCAGCAGCTTATACCCCACGCAGGGCGACAACTATGGCTACACCTTC.

The chain has TRBV7-2 and TRBJ2-3; 14 bases align to TRBD2. CDR1 and CDR2 (germline): SGHTA, FQGNSA. After removal of 5 bases from V and 5 bases from J, the junction contained 12 bases not matched to a gene. The CDR3 runs 18 residues. The chain's CDR3 is CASSPPTGTSGRLDTQYF. The CDR3 nucleotides read TGTGCCAGCAGCCCCCCAACCGGGACTAGCGGGAGATTAGATACGCAGTATTTT. The full variable domain, completed using reference TRBV7-2 and TRBJ2-3, is GAGVSQSPSNKVTEKGKDVELRCDPISGHTALYWYRQSLGQGLEFLIYFQGNSAPDKSGLPSDRFSAERTGGSVSTLTIQRTQQEDSAVYLCASSPPTGTSGRLDTQYFGPGTRLTVL.

Sample share makes this clonotype medium-sized (0.01 to 0.1%). This sequence joins TRBV6-5 and TRBJ2-7, with D perhaps matching TRBD1 or TRBD2 (5 bases each). Trimming took off 2 bases at V and 3 bases at J, with 11 bases between the two ends. The germline CDR1 and CDR2 sequences are MNHEY and SVGAGI. The CDR3 is 14 amino acids. This CDR3 reads CASSYGAGGYEQYF. The CDR3 DNA reads TGTGCCAGCAGTTACGGGGCGGGCGGCTACGAGCAGTACTTC.

This clonotype was seen a handful of times. This chain links TRBV4-2 with TRBJ2-3; the D call may be TRBD1 or TRBD2 (5 bases each). CDR3 length equals 16 residues. Deletions cut 1 base from V and 3 bases from J, with 14 bases between. Per the germline V gene, CDR1 is LGHNA and CDR2 is YNFKEQ. The CDR3 sequence is CASSQVGAEGTDTQYF. The CDR3 DNA reads TGTGCCAGCAGCCAAGTGGGCGCCGAGGGGACAGATACGCAGTATTTT.

This clonotype is labeled medium-sized. The chain couples TRBV30 to TRBJ2-3; perhaps TRBD2 as D (6 bases). CDR3 length: 17 amino acids. Germline lookup yields CDR1 GTSNPN and CDR2 SVGIG (reference sequence). V lost 0 bases and J lost 4, with 20 bases in between. CDR3 protein: CAWSVPGLQRAADTQYF. CDR3 bases: TGTGCCTGGAGTGTACCCGGACTGCAGCGGGCGGCAGATACGCAGTATTTT.

This chain joins TRBV4-2 and TRBJ2-2; TRBD2 matches at 9 bases. The length of the CDR3 is 15 residues. Trimming took 4 bases from V and 5 from J; bases not matched to a gene: 5. The germline V gene encodes CDR1 LGHNA and CDR2 YNFKEQ. CDR3 coding DNA: TGTGCCAGCAGCCCGGCGGGGGGGAATACCGGGGAGCTGTTTTTT. Translating it yields CASSPAGGNTGELFF.

In this sample, this clonotype is medium-sized. V and J are TRBV30 and TRBJ2-5; 10 bases are a match to TRBD2. The CDR3 is 18 amino acids. Trimming cost V 3 bases and J 5 bases; bases outside gene matches: 18. Germline CDR1 and CDR2: GTSNPN and SVGIG (reference sequence). CDR3 sequence (DNA): TGTGCCTGGAGCCCCCTCCATTTTAGCGGGAGGCCTTTGGAGACCCAGTACTTC. Translation gives CAWSPLHFSGRPLETQYF.